One sample yielded the 23 T cell receptor beta chains listed below, sequenced in a study of blood T cell repertoires in COVID-19. Sequencing was performed with immunoSEQ multiplex PCR; in TCRdb, only in-frame clones are kept and a portion is missing. The sample carries fewer than 300,000 clones, around nine tenths recorded once. Sequenced input: peripheral blood. These receptor sequences come from a man aged 35 to 55 who had recovered from COVID-19.

The DNA of the CDR3 is TGTGCCACCAGTGGGTCAGGAAGACAGGGCTCCTACAATGAGCAGTTCTTC. It codes for CATSGSGRQGSYNEQFF. The J gene is TRBJ2-1, the V gene TRBV24-1; 7 bases line up with TRBD1. Looked up from germline, CDR1 is KGHDR and CDR2 is SFDVKD. J gave up 0 bases and V 5 bases, and 9 bases lay outside the gene matches. CDR3 length: 17 residues.

The chain has TRBV7-9 and TRBJ2-1, with D uncertain. Germline V gene data show CDR1 as SEHNR and CDR2 as FQNEAQ (reference sequence). The V end lost 5 bases, the J end lost 9 bases, and 11 bases lay between the germline ends. CDR3 length equals 12 residues. CDR3 nucleotide sequence: TGTGCCAGCAGCCAACCCCTTAGTGAGCAGTTCTTC. As protein: CASSQPLSEQFF.

This clone was observed a handful of times. V is TRBV19 and J is TRBJ2-3, with 14 bases aligning to TRBD2. The CDR3 runs to 16 residues. With V trimmed by 7 bases and J by 5 bases, 8 bases remained unmatched. In germline, CDR1 is LNHDA, CDR2 SQIVND (reference sequence). Written as DNA, the CDR3 is TGTGCCAGTACTCGACTAGCGGGGGGGTTAGGAGATACGCAGTATTTT. Protein: CASTRLAGGLGDTQYF. The whole variable domain, remainder taken from reference TRBV19 and TRBJ2-3, is DGGITQSPKYLFRKEGQNVTLSCEQNLNHDAMYWYRQDPGQGLRLIYYSQIVNDFQKGDIAEGYSVSREKKESFPLTVTSAQKNPTAFYLCASTRLAGGLGDTQYFGPGTRLTVL.

CDR3 loop: CASSAGWEREWTDTQYF. In nucleotides, the CDR3 is TGTGCCAGCAGCGCCGGGTGGGAGCGGGAGTGGACAGATACGCAGTATTTT. The V and J genes are TRBV9 and TRBJ2-3; 8 bases agree with TRBD2. This CDR3 comprises 17 residues. With V trimmed by 3 bases and J by 3 bases, 12 bases remained unmatched. The V gene's germline CDR1 is SGDLS and CDR2 YYNGEE.

This chain links TRBV19 with TRBJ2-7; 7 positions match TRBD2. Germline assignment: CDR1 LNHDA and CDR2 SQIVND (reference sequence). The V segment lost 5 bases and the J segment 0 bases; nucleotides outside the gene matches: 10. The CDR3 consists of 16 residues. The CDR3: CASSHFAGVGSYEQYF. CDR3 DNA: TGTGCCAGTAGTCACTTCGCGGGGGTAGGCTCCTACGAGCAGTACTTC.

The chain links TRBV9 to TRBJ2-7, with 7 bases identical to TRBD1. After removal of 3 bases from V and 2 bases from J, the junction contained 8 bases not matched to a gene. The CDR3 length is 15 residues. Germline CDR1 SGDLS, CDR2 YYNGEE. CDR3 protein: CASSASGQLTYEQYF. The CDR3 DNA sequence: TGTGCCAGCAGCGCCTCGGGACAGCTCACCTACGAGCAGTACTTC.

The rearrangement uses TRBV9 and TRBJ2-1; 9 bases fit TRBD1. In germline, CDR1 is SGDLS, CDR2 YYNGEE. Losses at the gene ends were 2 bases for V and 6 bases for J; bases not matched to a gene: 6. The CDR3 is 15 residues long. The CDR3, as DNA: TGTGCCAGCAGCGTGGAGGGGACAGGGACCAATGAGCAGTTCTTC. Protein product: CASSVEGTGTNEQFF.

This clone appeared a single time. J is TRBJ1-4 and V is TRBV20-1; D ambiguous. Germline V gene data show CDR1 as DFQATT and CDR2 as SNEGSKA (reference sequence). Deletions cut 3 bases from V and 6 bases from J, with 11 bases between. The CDR3 extends over 13 amino acids. CDR3 nucleotides: TGCAGTGCTAGTATCGGGGTTGATGAAAAACTGTTTTTT. Translating gives CSASIGVDEKLFF.

This sequence joins TRBV19 and TRBJ2-5; 7 bases are a match to TRBD2. The CDR3 covers 17 residues. From germline, CDR1 is LNHDA and CDR2 SQIVND (reference sequence). V lost 7 bases to trimming and J lost 7 bases; unmatched junction nucleotides: 21. For the CDR3, the DNA is TGTGCCAGTACCCCGCCATTTCCCGGACTAGGTAGCAGGACCCAGTACTTC. This sequence encodes CASTPPFPGLGSRTQYF.

The chain joins TRBV7-3 to TRBJ2-1; 9 positions match TRBD2. The ends lost 4 bases at V and 2 bases at J; junction bases unmatched: 3. CDR3 length: 15 residues. CDR1 is SGHTA and CDR2 is FQGTGA in the germline V gene. The CDR3 nucleotides read TGTGCCAGCAGCTCGAGCGGGGGGACCTACAATGAGCAGTTCTTC. This translates into CASSSSGGTYNEQFF.

This clone showed up just a few times. The J gene is TRBJ1-6, the V gene TRBV6-4, with 8 bases fitting TRBD1. The V and J ends lost 4 bases and 7 bases, in that order; junction bases with no gene match: 3. CDR3 size: 14 residues. Germline assignment: CDR1 MRHNA and CDR2 SNTAGT. The CDR3 reads CASSATGGNSPLHF. Here the CDR3 DNA reads TGTGCCAGCAGTGCAACAGGGGGGAATTCACCCCTCCACTTT.

The rearrangement links TRBV6-2 or TRBV6-3 to TRBJ2-5, with a possible D match to TRBD2 (5 bases). Trimming stripped 4 bases from V and 4 bases from J, with 7 bases between. This CDR3 has 12 amino acids. CDR1 and CDR2 from the germline V gene are MNHEY and SVGEGT. The CDR3 region is CASSLEGETQYF. As DNA, the CDR3 is TGTGCCAGCAGTTTAGAGGGAGAGACCCAGTACTTC.

The rearrangement uses TRBV6-2 or TRBV6-3 and TRBJ2-7; D perhaps matches TRBD1 (6 bases). With 5 bases removed from V and 3 bases from J, the gap between germline ends came to 8 bases. The CDR3 is 12 residues long. Germline CDR1 and CDR2: MNHEY and SVGEGT. CDR3 DNA: TGTGCCAGCAGTCCAGGGGTCTACGAGCAGTACTTC. Its protein is CASSPGVYEQYF.

This chain uses TRBV5-6 with TRBJ2-7; the match to TRBD2 covers 9 bases. Trimming at V came to 4 bases and at J to 0 bases, leaving 8 bases not matched to a gene. Germline V gene sequence: CDR1 SGHDT, CDR2 YYEEEE. This CDR3 comprises 16 residues. The CDR3, as DNA: TGTGCCAGCAGCGGCGGGACTAGCCCATACTCCTACGAGCAGTACTTC. It yields the protein CASSGGTSPYSYEQYF.

The chain couples TRBV19 to TRBJ2-4; 11 nucleotides align to TRBD1. The CDR3 has 18 residues. The V segment lost 3 bases and the J segment 1 base; nucleotides outside the gene matches: 8. CDR1 and CDR2 (germline): LNHDA, SQIVND (reference sequence). CDR3 protein: CASSMDGQGATAKNIQYF. The CDR3 nucleotides read TGTGCCAGTAGTATGGACGGACAGGGGGCGACGGCCAAAAACATTCAGTACTTC.

This clone was seen more than once but under ten times. The rearrangement links TRBV30 to TRBJ1-3, with D maybe TRBD1 (6 bases). V gave up 2 bases and J gave up 0 bases, with 14 bases separating them. The CDR3 is made up of 16 amino acids. Germline CDR1 GTSNPN, CDR2 SVGIG (reference sequence). CDR3 amino acids: CAWSSWGTTSGNTIYF. The CDR3 DNA sequence: TGTGCCTGGAGTTCATGGGGGACAACCTCTGGAAACACCATATATTTT.

This clone showed up many times. The V gene is TRBV11-2, the J gene TRBJ1-3; D may be TRBD1 (5 bases). The V and J ends lost 0 bases and 6 bases respectively, with 9 bases between them. Germline V lookup: CDR1 SGHAT, CDR2 FQNNGV. The CDR3 is made up of 14 amino acids. The CDR3 protein is CASSLEGGANTIYF. The CDR3 coding sequence is TGTGCCAGCAGCTTAGAGGGAGGGGCAAACACCATATATTTT. The full variable domain, in which reference TRBV11-2 and TRBJ1-3 provide the parts outside the CDR3, is EAGVAQSPRYKIIEKRQSVAFWCNPISGHATLYWYQQILGQGPKLLIQFQNNGVVDDSQLPKDRFSAERLKGVDSTLKIQPAKLEDSAVYLCASSLEGGANTIYFGEGSWLTVV.

The chain combines TRBV6-2 or TRBV6-3 with TRBJ2-7; no reliable D call. Per the germline V gene, CDR1 is MNHEY and CDR2 is SVGEGT. This CDR3 has 11 amino acids. V gave up 5 bases and J gave up 4 bases, with 6 bases separating them. This CDR3 is CASSSEYEQYF. In nucleotides, the CDR3 is TGTGCCAGCAGTAGTGAGTACGAGCAGTACTTC.

The rearrangement links TRBV6-5 to TRBJ2-5, with a tentative D call TRBD1 (5 bases). V dropped 6 bases and J dropped 4 bases, with 6 bases sitting between them. The germline V gene encodes CDR1 MNHEY and CDR2 SVGAGI. The CDR3 is 11 amino acids. The CDR3 nucleotides read TGTGCCAGCAGCAGGGCAGAGACCCAGTACTTC. Protein product: CASSRAETQYF.

The chain links TRBV7-2 to TRBJ2-3, with a possible D match to TRBD1 (5 bases). V lost 1 base, J lost 2 bases, and 10 bases lay in between. Germline V gives CDR1 SGHTA, CDR2 FQGNSA. The CDR3 covers 15 residues. The CDR3 sequence: CASSLVGAFTDTQYF. The CDR3, as DNA: TGTGCCAGCAGCTTAGTTGGGGCTTTCACAGATACGCAGTATTTT.

This clone came up once. The chain is built from TRBV5-1 and TRBJ2-2; possible D gene TRBD2, 6 bases. V lost 9 bases, J lost 3 bases, and 15 bases lay in between. Germline CDR1 reads SGHRS; CDR2 reads YFSETQ. CDR3 length: 14 amino acids. CDR3 residues: CATRRRGYTGELFF. CDR3 bases: TGCGCCACCCGCAGGCGGGGTTACACCGGGGAGCTGTTTTTT.

The rearrangement uses TRBV7-2 and TRBJ2-2; the D gene is possibly TRBD2 (7 bases). Trimming took off 2 bases at V and 5 bases at J, with 12 bases between the two ends. Per germline, CDR1 SGHTA and CDR2 FQGNSA. The length of the CDR3 is 15 residues. The CDR3 coding sequence is TGTGCCAGCAGCTTACTGGGGGGGGCAACCGGGGAGCTGTTTTTT. Translated: CASSLLGGATGELFF.

This rearrangement joins TRBV7-9 to TRBJ2-2; D unresolved. The CDR3 loop spans 14 amino acids. V shed 4 bases and J shed 9 bases, with 15 bases lying between them. CDR1 and CDR2 (germline): SEHNR, FQNEAQ (reference sequence). The CDR3 DNA sequence: TGTGCCAGCAGCTCTAATACCAAAATCAGGGAGCTGTTTTTT. Translation gives CASSSNTKIRELFF.